This T cell receptor (beta chain) was recovered during a study of STAT5B mutations in CD4+ large granular lymphocyte leukemia. Assay: immunoSEQ multiplex PCR; the TCRdb copy retains only in-frame clones and omits some. The repertoire holds 28,000 or so clones, with more than 60% as singletons. The V and J ends lost 5 bases and 1 base, in that order; junction bases with no gene match: 3. The CDR3 loop spans 15 amino acids. The germline gives CDR1 SEHNR, CDR2 FQNEAQ (reference sequence). V gene TRBV7-9 combines with J gene TRBJ2-5, with 11 bases matching TRBD2. The sequence was collected from a human donor in good health. Sequenced: CD4+ T cells from blood buffy coats. Written as DNA, the CDR3 is TGTGCCAGCAGCCGTAGCGGGAGGGGCCAAGAGACCCAGTACTTC. Encoded protein: CASSRSGRGQETQYF.